This TCR beta chain was recorded in a study of blood T cell repertoires in COVID-19. Study-wide context: Acute and convalescent COVID-19 samples came from the United States, Italy and Spain. The analysed material was cDNA or gDNA that came from T cells, B-cell-depleted T cells, or PBMCs.

After removal of 8 bases from V and 3 bases from J, the junction contained 9 bases not matched to a gene. The CDR3 covers 13 residues. CDR1 is SQVTM and CDR2 is ANQGSEA in the germline V gene. In the original workflow: Nucleated cell number was recorded as an estimate derived from reference gene primer amplification. Assay used: immunoSEQ multiplex PCR; TCRdb lists only in-frame clones, some missing. From that table come the V and J calls and clone size; the DNA was used to work out D and trimming. The data hold 150,000 to 180,000 clones, with roughly 80% observed a single time. The clonotype originates from a woman in her sixties or seventies with acute or convalescent COVID-19. The sequenced sample was peripheral blood. The chain recombines TRBV29-1 with TRBJ1-2; 7 positions agree with TRBD1. CDR3 sequence (DNA): TGCAGCACCAGACAGGGATACGACTATGGCTACACCTTC. Its protein product is CSTRQGYDYGYTF.